Below are 9 T cell receptor beta chains sequenced from a single sample in a study of T cell repertoires in cytomegalovirus infection. Using its own MiXCR run on the reads, TCRdb lists one record per CDR3 protein. The sample contains about 100,000 distinct CDR3 sequences, 20% to 25% of which appear only once. The specimen sequenced was CD8+ T cells from PBMCs. These receptors all come from a human donor in good health (CMV status not recorded). Some clones in this sample may be carry-over from other donors' samples.

V gene TRBV5-4 combines with J gene TRBJ2-5; D is undetermined. The germline CDR1 and CDR2 sequences are SGHNT and YYREEE (reference sequence). The CDR3 is made up of 14 amino acids. Trimming left V 2 bases short and J 5 bases short, with 13 bases between. As DNA, the CDR3 is TGTGCCAGCAGCTTCCCCGGACCCGAGGAGACCCAGTACTTC. Translation: CASSFPGPEETQYF.

This chain links TRBV4-3 with TRBJ1-1; 7 bases are a match to TRBD1. CDR1 and CDR2 (germline): LGHNA, YSLEER. The CDR3 loop spans 14 amino acids. The junction had 1 base not matched to a gene; V was cut back by 3 bases and J by 0 bases. In DNA, the CDR3 is TGCGCCAGCAGCCACCAGGGGGTGAACACTGAAGCTTTCTTT. Its protein is CASSHQGVNTEAFF.

This sequence joins TRBV6-5 and TRBJ2-1; TRBD1 aligns across 9 bases. The germline CDR1 and CDR2 sequences are MNHEY and SVGAGI. The CDR3 covers 18 residues. Germline trimming cut 0 bases from V and 2 bases from J; bases unmatched to any gene: 8. The CDR3 protein is CASSYSTIGTGTYNEQFF. The CDR3 DNA follows: TGTGCCAGCAGTTACTCTACGATCGGGACAGGGACCTACAATGAGCAGTTCTTC.

This clonotype came up many times. The genes are TRBV9 and TRBJ2-7; 10 nucleotides align to TRBD1. The CDR3 covers 15 residues. V was pared by 3 bases and J by 3 bases, with 6 bases of the junction left unmatched. The germline V gene encodes CDR1 SGDLS and CDR2 YYNGEE. The CDR3 protein is CASSATGQGYYEQYF. CDR3 DNA sequence: TGTGCCAGCAGCGCGACGGGACAGGGGTACTACGAGCAGTACTTC.

This clonotype was seen at least ten times. The gene calls are TRBV7-8 and TRBJ2-7; D gene uncertain. V lost 2 bases, J lost 5 bases, and 13 bases lay in between. Germline-derived CDR1 and CDR2 are SGHVS and FQNEAQ. The CDR3 spans 14 residues. The CDR3 DNA is TGTGCCAGCAGCTTACGTGAGGCCTACCACGAGCAGTACTTC. Encoded protein: CASSLREAYHEQYF.

This clonotype was counted at least ten times. V is TRBV7-8 and J is TRBJ1-1; D possibly corresponds to TRBD1 (5 bases). Looked up from germline, CDR1 is SGHVS and CDR2 is FQNEAQ. The germline V and J ends were trimmed by 7 bases and 1 base, with 16 bases remaining between them. CDR3 length: 15 amino acids. The CDR3 region is CASTPRGRENTEAFF. The CDR3 region has the DNA TGTGCCAGCACCCCGAGGGGAAGGGAGAACACTGAAGCTTTCTTT.

This sequence joins TRBV19 and TRBJ2-1; the D gene is possibly TRBD1 (5 bases). V was pared by 3 bases and J by 6 bases, with 15 bases between. Looked up from germline, CDR1 is LNHDA and CDR2 is SQIVND (reference sequence). There are 15 residues in the CDR3. The CDR3 reads CASSMGPSAFNEQFF. The CDR3 DNA is TGTGCCAGTAGTATGGGGCCGTCAGCGTTCAATGAGCAGTTCTTC.

This clonotype has a handful of counts. The chain has TRBV29-1 and TRBJ2-7, with 11 bases aligning to TRBD1. Germline values: CDR1 SQVTM, CDR2 ANQGSEA. The J segment lost 4 bases and the V segment lost 1 base, leaving 3 bases of the junction unmatched. CDR3 size: 14 residues. CDR3 residues: CSVEGGQGGYEQYF. The CDR3 nucleotides are TGCAGCGTTGAAGGGGGACAGGGGGGTTACGAGCAGTACTTC.

This clonotype has at least ten counts. V gene TRBV7-9 combines with J gene TRBJ2-1, with D perhaps TRBD2 (6 bases). V was shortened by 5 bases and J by 0 bases, with 8 bases between the two germline ends. The germline CDR1 and CDR2 sequences are SEHNR and FQNEAQ (reference sequence). The CDR3 has 14 residues. Here the CDR3 reads CASSDGGSYNEQFF. The CDR3 region has the DNA TGTGCCAGCAGCGACGGGGGCTCCTACAATGAGCAGTTCTTC.